What follows is one T cell receptor (beta chain) and its context. The antigen is not known. This entry belongs to a study of T cell responses to AZD1222 COVID-19 vaccine. Broader study findings: It should be noted that donors were predominantly white British and more often female, and clonal diversity was possibly underestimated.

Clones were read by immunoSEQ multiplex PCR, and TCRdb kept only the in-frame ones, dropping some. This table has around 86,000 clones, nearly 90% appearing once. Between the trimmed V and J ends, which lost 2 bases and 0 bases, there was a span of 7 bases. In germline, CDR1 is MNHEY, CDR2 SMNVEV (reference sequence). The CDR3 spans 14 residues. The sequence was obtained from an adult in good health. The chain has TRBV27 and TRBJ2-5, with D perhaps assigned TRBD1 or TRBD2 (5 bases each). Sequenced material: peripheral blood, taken on day 0 of AZD1222 vaccination. Here the CDR3 DNA reads TGTGCCAGCAGTTTAATGGGGGACCAAGAGACCCAGTACTTC. This codes for CASSLMGDQETQYF.